Included here is one T cell receptor (beta chain) sequence, with context. Antigen specificity is unknown. CDR3 length: 15 amino acids. Unmatched junction bases numbered 11, after V lost 6 bases and J lost 4 bases. The germline V gene encodes CDR1 MNHEY and CDR2 SVGAGI. This sample is drawn from a study of blood T cells in healthy people across ages. Whole-study context: Template switching retrieved approximately one barcoded beta molecule for each two T cells.

Study-wide points: Diversity of TCR beta correlated strongly with naive T cell percentage. Naive and antigen-experienced cells could not be conclusively compared, given unsorted PBMCs.

Then a second PCR, running roughly 6 to 11 cycles, was carried out with a sample-barcoded 5' primer and a J-beta primer mix. A minimum of 2.5 million CDR3-containing paired-end reads was obtained for each sample. Using its own MiXCR run on the 5' RACE reads, TCRdb lists one record per CDR3 protein. This table has hundreds of thousands of distinct CDR3 sequences, 45% to 50% appearing once. The receptor was derived from a man aged 25-40 years in good health. Specimen: blood. This chain links TRBV6-5 with TRBJ1-2, with 7 bases fitting TRBD1. The CDR3: CASRRDRVVGYGYTF. The CDR3 region has the DNA TGTGCCAGCAGGAGAGACAGGGTGGTTGGCTATGGCTACACCTTC.